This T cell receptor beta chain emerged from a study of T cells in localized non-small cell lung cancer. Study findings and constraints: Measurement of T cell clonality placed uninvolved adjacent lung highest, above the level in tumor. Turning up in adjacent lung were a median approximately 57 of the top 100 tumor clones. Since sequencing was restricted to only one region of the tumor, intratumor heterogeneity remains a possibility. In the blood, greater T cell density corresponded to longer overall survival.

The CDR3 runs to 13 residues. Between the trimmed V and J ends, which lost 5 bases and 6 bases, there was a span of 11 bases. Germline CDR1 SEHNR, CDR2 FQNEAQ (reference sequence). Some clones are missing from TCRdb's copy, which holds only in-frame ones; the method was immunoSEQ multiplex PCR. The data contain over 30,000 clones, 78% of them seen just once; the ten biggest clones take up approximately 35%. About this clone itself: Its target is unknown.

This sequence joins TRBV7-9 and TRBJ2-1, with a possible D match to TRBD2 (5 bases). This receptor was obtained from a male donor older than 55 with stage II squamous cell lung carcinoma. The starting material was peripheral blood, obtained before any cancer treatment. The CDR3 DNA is TGTGCCAGCAGCAGGAACGAGGGCAATGAGCAGTTCTTC. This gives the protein CASSRNEGNEQFF.